This T cell receptor beta chain emerged from a study of cytomegalovirus exposure and HLA in healthy donors (dated by TCRdb to 2016 to 2017). Turning to the overall study: An earlier analysis of several hundred of the donors reported approximately 270 Gb of sequence data and some 120 million unique TCR beta sequences from 190 million or so T cells. Rather than using new phenotypic data, the later analysis identified candidate immune exposures from TCR beta sequences and from how often those sequences occurred across donors. A later genetic analysis took genome-wide SNP genotypes for about 55% of the 666 donors and used that subset as a discovery cohort. The aim of the study was to test whether cataloging public T cell receptors could identify signatures of past pathogen exposure. Alongside the repertoire data, information on donor age, sex, ethnicity and CMV serostatus was compiled. All discovery cohort repertoires had been generated on a single sequencing platform. Besides the first cohort of more than 650 subjects, a separate validation cohort made up of roughly 120 different subjects was used. An earlier analysis of approximately 500 of the donors applied high-throughput TCR beta sequencing to assess whether each TCR beta V gene segment acted as functional or pseudogenic. A later analysis re-analyzed previously published TCR beta repertoires from 600 to 850 donors and added high-resolution HLA genotyping to study TCR occurrence patterns. An early release covering roughly 640 HLA-typed donors comprised approximately 290 gigabases of sequencing data and approximately 85 million unique TCR sequences. Of the roughly 410 genotyped donors, 81% were placed in the genetic ancestry cluster associated with self-reported Caucasian donors. Roughly five DR-DQ haplotypes were treated as single units for association and clustering because of strong linkage in the cohort. HLA typing covered class I and class II loci at four-digit resolution. On average, roughly 250,000 unique TCR beta nucleotide sequences were sequenced per donor among a few hundred genotyped donors of the cohort, with roughly 18% of those sequences being non-productive. The study profiled the T cell repertoires of about 640 subjects by immunosequencing and related them to cytomegalovirus serostatus. The number of typed donors differed by locus: about 620-630 for A, B, C, DRB1 and DQB1; approximately 520 for DQA1; approximately 610 for DPA1; and some 470 for DPB1. High-throughput TCR immunosequencing, statistical association of individual TCRs with disease status, and machine learning were combined to predict cytomegalovirus infection status. Summary of the overall study and its limitations: Broadly in line with IMGT annotations, most TCR beta V segments showed up in productive rearrangements about 87% or about 30% of the time in an earlier analysis of 450 to 750 of the donors. Because counts were too low, seventeen rarely observed V segments, including chromosome 9 orphons, were excluded from the earlier analysis of 587 of the donors. Strong co-occurrence of HLA alleles, especially DR and DQ, made assigning TCR associations to individual alleles difficult. The cohort was sequenced for TCR beta chains only, and without alpha or paired-chain data the features that could be detected were limited. According to a later genetic analysis, donors in an Asian-associated ancestry cluster had fewer N-insertions in productive TCRs than the roughly 670-donor mean. Correlated functional status among segregating V segments might reflect linkage disequilibrium, but an unknown experimental factor could not be ruled out. In a later genetic analysis, a missense DCLRE1C variant was associated with V-gene and J-gene trimming of TCR beta chains, and the association was replicated in an independent cohort. Across donors, most TCR sequences were observed very rarely, whereas some public TCRs were present in many individuals. Because some donors lacked HLA typing at each locus, the association tests relied only on the typed subset. Cytomegalovirus status was reported to be diagnosed by the classifier with high specificity and sensitivity in both the original and validation cohorts. The study listed approximately 160 TCR beta chains as associated with cytomegalovirus. A further reported finding was that TCR beta sequences accurately predicted the HLA-A and HLA-B alleles for most subjects in the first cohort. Several of the top co-occurrence clusters appeared to be linked to parvovirus B19, influenza, CMV and Epstein-Barr virus, according to a later analysis. In a later analysis, HLA-associated TCR beta chains were found to be more clonally expanded and to have lower generation probabilities than equally common non-associated chains. The only immune exposure information available for the cohort was CMV serostatus. Some IMGT-functional V segments, including TRBV6-2 and TRBV6-3, could not be told apart with the 87-base-pair reads, so those segments were excluded. In a later analysis, TCR association rates were found to vary across HLA loci, with the most associated TCRs seen for DRB1 alleles and the fewest for HLA-C alleles. According to a later analysis, most CMV-associated TCR beta chains appeared to be HLA-restricted, and the HLA associations seemed to be driven largely by CMV exposure. The authors suggested that the approach could potentially be extended to other disease states and immunological phenotypes. In vitro tests confirmed that a few of the cytomegalovirus-associated TCR beta chains recognize cytomegalovirus antigens. A later analysis associated about 18,000 TCR beta sequences with specific HLA alleles at a false discovery rate of 0.05. A cluster of highly shared sequence variants was judged likely to represent a technical artifact of the sequencing pipeline. Sequencing depth was assumed to be roughly uniform across donors in the presence/absence analyses, though that assumption may not hold.

The CDR1 and CDR2 encoded by the germline V gene are LGHNA and YNFKEQ. Here V drops 4 bases and J drops 1 base, and the junction holds 11 bases not matched to any gene. Reading from cysteine to phenylalanine, the CDR3 counts 17 amino acids. CDR3 DNA only is kept here, 51 bases in frame from base 1. A note on this clone: Its antigen is unknown. Nothing much larger sits one base from this clone, and base qualities are not available.

The cohort comprised under 700 healthy bone marrow donors. At the time of sampling, all cohort members were nominally healthy, though unrecorded immune exposures were likely present. The donor was CMV seronegative and belonged to the group of roughly 330 seronegative cohort members. A peripheral blood sample was provided by each donor, and peripheral blood mononuclear cells were used for TCR beta sequencing. The Qiagen DNeasy Blood Extraction Kit was used to extract genomic DNA from the blood cell samples. The library relied on the immunoSEQ multiplex PCR assay. For the multiplex PCR, a mixture combining 60 forward primers for TCR Vbeta segments and 13 reverse primers for TCR Jbeta segments was used. The CDR3 region of rearranged TCR beta genes was amplified from genomic DNA with a multiplex PCR assay. Amplified TCR beta libraries were sequenced as 87-base-pair reads on the Illumina HiSeq System. As for the authors' bioinformatics: In a later analysis, approximately 74 million unique TCR beta chains were counted across the roughly 670 repertoires, and roughly 10 million of these chains were shared by at least two donors. Raw reads were error-corrected and collapsed into unique sequences with a nearest-neighbor algorithm that merged closely related sequences to remove PCR and sequencing errors. CDR3 sequences were aligned to IMGT reference sequences to assign V, D and J gene segments. Each retained sequence needed at least a six-nucleotide match to both a V gene segment and a J gene segment. Rearrangements were called productive when the CDR3 lacked stop codons and stayed in frame with V and J; all others were non-productive. CDR3 was defined according to IMGT convention as the region running from the second conserved V-encoded cysteine to the conserved J-encoded phenylalanine. Sequences without an unambiguous match to a single V gene segment were excluded from the earlier analysis of about 600 of the donors. An earlier analysis of about 590 of the donors classified V segments as functional when productive rearrangements were above 56.7% and as segregating when the standard deviation between donors was above 5%. A statistical classification framework was built for diagnosing cytomegalovirus status from the catalog of TCR beta chain sequences. In a later analysis, TCR nucleotide sequences were compared against IMGT/GENE-DB human TR gene sequences so that V and J genes could be assigned. A later analysis assigned CDR3 sequences and most-parsimonious VDJ recombination scenarios with the TCRdist pipeline. In a later analysis, each TCR beta chain was defined by its CDR3 amino acid sequence together with its V-gene family, and reads without a unique V-gene family were excluded. As a way to deal with suspected cross-contamination and a sequencing artifact, a later analysis dropped approximately 570 nucleotide sequences that were highly shared and had low generation probability. A later analysis calculated a clonal expansion index for each public chain from normalized within-repertoire ranks of inferred template counts. In a later analysis, generation probabilities were computed with a VDJ recombination model fitted to out-of-frame rearrangements, and the resulting probabilities were checked against IGoR. In a later analysis, hypergeometric tests were used to score TCR-TCR, TCR-HLA and TCR-CMV co-occurrence, with a repertoire-size bias correction applied to TCR pairs. In a later analysis, false discovery rates were estimated by permuting HLA or CMV assignments 20 times. In a later analysis, co-occurring TCRs were grouped with DBSCAN, and TCRdist sequence similarity was added when clustering was performed within HLA-allele-positive subsets. Repertoires with fewer than 30,000 or more than 120,000 public chains, plus five repertoires with anomalous nucleotide sharing, were excluded from co-occurrence clustering. Held by TCRdb, this immuneACCESS table contains in-frame sequences only and omits some clones. Under half of the omission traces to an unresolved V gene where checked; the cause of the rest is unknown. That table supplies the V and J calls and clone size; D and trimming were determined from the DNA. Across this sample there are over 150,000 clones, with over 65% seen only once. Together, the top ten hold roughly 4.2% of the sample.

Recombination connected TRBV4-2 to TRBJ1-1, with 8 junctional bases fitting TRBD1. Sample: PBMCs. This clonotype was sampled from a middle-aged woman in good health and CMV-seronegative. The CDR3 corresponds to CASSPIRQGSKNTEAFF. The nucleotide sequence reads as follows: TGTGCCAGCAGCCCAATTCGACAGGGGAGTAAGAACACTGAAGCTTTCTTT.